This entry lists 13 T cell receptor beta chains sequenced from one sample in a study of STAT5B mutations in CD4+ large granular lymphocyte leukemia. Only in-frame clones appear in the TCRdb table, and some are missing; sequencing was by immunoSEQ multiplex PCR. This sample has approximately 27,000 clones; 81% occur once, and the top ten carry 0.3% to 0.4%. The sequenced sample consisted of CD4+ T cells from blood buffy coats. The receptor source for this set is a human donor in good health.

CDR3 in amino acids: CASSASYNEQFF. CDR3 bases: TGTGCCAGCAGCGCCTCTTACAATGAGCAGTTCTTC. The J gene is TRBJ2-1, the V gene TRBV5-4; unclear D gene. This CDR3 is 12 amino acids long. Between the trimmed V and J ends, which lost 4 bases and 4 bases, there was a span of 6 bases. In germline, CDR1 is SGHNT, CDR2 YYREEE (reference sequence).

This clone was seen once. CDR3 nucleotide sequence: TGTGCCAGCAACGTGGGGGGGAAAGAGACCCAGTACTTC. It specifies CASNVGGKETQYF. The chain employs TRBV7-2 and TRBJ2-5; 7 nucleotides align to TRBD2. Per germline, CDR1 SGHTA and CDR2 FQGNSA. CDR3 length: 13 residues. The trim removed 7 bases at V and 3 bases at J, leaving 5 bases unmatched.

J is TRBJ1-5 and V is TRBV4-1; D gene uncertain. Looked up from germline, CDR1 is MGHRA and CDR2 is YSYEKL. The CDR3 covers 14 residues. V dropped 2 bases and J dropped 0 bases, with 5 bases sitting between them. The CDR3 DNA reads TGCGCCAGCAGCCAAATAGATAGCAATCAGCCCCAGCATTTT. It codes for CASSQIDSNQPQHF.

This clone was counted once. This chain connects TRBV5-5 to TRBJ1-1; D remains ambiguous. V dropped 6 bases and J dropped 0 bases, with 9 bases sitting between them. The CDR3 consists of 13 residues. Germline assignment: CDR1 SGHKS and CDR2 YYEKEE (reference sequence). CDR3 in amino acids: CASILNMNTEAFF. In DNA form, the CDR3 reads TGTGCCAGCATTCTAAACATGAACACTGAAGCTTTCTTT.

The rearrangement uses TRBV18 and TRBJ2-2; D is uncertain. This CDR3 spans 15 amino acids. CDR1 KGHSH and CDR2 LQKENI come from the germline V gene. The germline V and J ends were trimmed by 1 base and 3 bases, with 9 bases remaining between them. The CDR3 DNA reads TGTGCCAGCTCACCACAGGACCGGGACACCGGGGAGCTGTTTTTT. It yields the protein CASSPQDRDTGELFF.

On this clone itself: One end of the junction varies from germline; a read error may be responsible. This sequence joins TRBV6-6 and TRBJ2-3, with 7 bases aligning to TRBD1. Germline CDR1 and CDR2: MNHNY and SVGAGI (reference sequence). The CDR3 contains 16 residues. CDR3 nucleotide sequence: TGTGCCAGCAGTTACTCCTCGGGACAGAGCACACATACGCAGTATTTT. The encoded protein is CASSYSSGQSTHTQYF.

The chain joins TRBV6-5 to TRBJ1-6; D remains unclear. Germline V gives CDR1 MNHEY, CDR2 SVGAGI. The CDR3 consists of 13 residues. The V end was cut by 2 bases, the J end by 10 bases, with 9 bases between. Here the CDR3 DNA reads TGTGCCAGCAGTTACGGCCCCTCATCACCCCTCCACTTT. It specifies CASSYGPSSPLHF.

The J gene is TRBJ2-7, the V gene TRBV6-1; weak D call: TRBD2 (5 bases). Between the trimmed V and J ends, which lost 1 base and 4 bases, there was a span of 14 bases. This CDR3 has 15 amino acids. Germline CDR1 MNHNS, CDR2 SASEGT. Here the CDR3 reads CASSEGGSRLYEQYF. The CDR3 region has the DNA TGTGCCAGCAGTGAAGGAGGGTCCAGGCTGTACGAGCAGTACTTC.

This chain uses TRBV6-6 with TRBJ2-5; 9 bases are shared with TRBD1. Germline CDR1 is MNHNY and CDR2 is SVGAGI (reference sequence). This CDR3 has 16 residues. J gave up 5 bases and V 5 bases, and 12 bases lay outside the gene matches. CDR3 nucleotide sequence: TGTGCCAGCAGTAAACCCCCCGGACAGGGGCGGGAGACCCAGTACTTC. This translates into CASSKPPGQGRETQYF.

This clone was counted between two and nine times. The rearrangement uses TRBV4-2 and TRBJ1-2, with 7 bases identical to TRBD1. After removal of 6 bases from V and 3 bases from J, the junction contained 16 bases not matched to a gene. The CDR3 sequence is 17 residues long. CDR1 and CDR2 (germline): LGHNA, YNFKEQ. The CDR3 reads CASSLRPTGRKDYGYTF. DNA for the CDR3: TGTGCCAGCAGTTTGCGACCGACAGGGAGGAAGGACTATGGCTACACCTTC.

Concerning this clone itself: This specimen includes other DNA sequences encoding the same CDR3. The CDR3 DNA sequence: TGTGCCAGCAGCTTGGTTGGACGCTCCTACAATGAGCAGTTCTTC. Its translation: CASSLVGRSYNEQFF. The chain is built from TRBV5-6 and TRBJ2-1; D gene ambiguous. This CDR3 spans 15 amino acids. Germline-derived CDR1 and CDR2 are SGHDT and YYEEEE. V gave up 0 bases and J gave up 0 bases, with 7 bases separating them.

This clone was counted only a few times. This chain joins TRBV6-1 and TRBJ1-2; 7 bases map to TRBD1. This CDR3 contains 13 residues. Germline values: CDR1 MNHNS, CDR2 SASEGT. Trimming cost V 7 bases and J 4 bases; bases outside gene matches: 6. The CDR3 loop reads CASTSGTVYGYTF. The CDR3 DNA is TGTGCCAGCACCTCCGGGACAGTCTATGGCTACACCTTC.

The V gene is TRBV7-2, the J gene TRBJ2-1, with 7 bases that match TRBD2. The CDR3 contains 13 residues. Per germline, CDR1 SGHTA and CDR2 FQGNSA. After removal of 3 bases from V and 8 bases from J, the junction contained 4 bases not matched to a gene. CDR3 protein: CASSFGTTDEQFF. The CDR3 coding sequence is TGTGCCAGCAGCTTTGGGACTACCGATGAGCAGTTCTTC.